What follows are 24 T cell receptor beta chains derived from one specimen sequenced in a study of neoadjuvant anti-PD-1 for oral cavity cancer. The time point denotes: after neoadjuvant nivolumab, at surgical resection. The method was immunoSEQ multiplex PCR; TCRdb's version includes in-frame clones alone and lacks a portion of them. Of thousands of clones listed, roughly 74% are singletons. This specimen consisted of PBMCs, obtained after nivolumab (anti-PD-1) treatment. The receptors originated from a person aged 40 to 85 with oral cavity squamous cell carcinoma.

This clone was counted a few times. The chain joins TRBV7-9 to TRBJ1-5; 7 bases align to TRBD1. Germline assignment: CDR1 SEHNR and CDR2 FQNEAQ (reference sequence). After removal of 8 bases from V and 4 bases from J, the junction contained 2 bases not matched to a gene. This CDR3 is 12 amino acids long. The CDR3 sequence is CASGTVNQPQHF. The CDR3 nucleotides read TGTGCCAGCGGGACAGTAAATCAGCCCCAGCATTTT. The complete variable domain, with remaining parts taken from reference TRBV7-9 and TRBJ1-5, reads DTGVSQNPRHKITKRGQNVTFRCDPISEHNRLYWYRQTLGQGPEFLTYFQNEAQLEKSRLLSDRFSAERPKGSFSTLEIQRTEQGDSAMYLCASGTVNQPQHFGDGTRLSIL.

V is TRBV6-6 and J is TRBJ1-1; a weak D match, TRBD1 (6 bases). This CDR3 is 14 amino acids long. V shed 6 bases and J shed 6 bases, with 17 bases lying between them. Per germline, CDR1 MNHNY and CDR2 SVGAGI (reference sequence). The CDR3 loop is CASRQGPETAEAFF. The CDR3 DNA is TGTGCCAGCAGGCAGGGGCCCGAAACAGCTGAAGCTTTCTTT.

This clone was detected a few times. This chain uses TRBV11-2 with TRBJ2-7; D is tentatively TRBD1 or TRBD2 (5 bases each). The CDR3 is made up of 13 amino acids. Germline CDR1 SGHAT, CDR2 FQNNGV. V was clipped by 5 bases and J by 5 bases, with 13 bases between them. The CDR3 nucleotides read TGTGCCAGCAGCACCCGGGACGTTCACGAGCAGTACTTC. Amino acid sequence: CASSTRDVHEQYF.

This clone was seen a handful of times. The rearrangement uses TRBV10-1 and TRBJ2-7; D tentatively fits TRBD1 or TRBD2 (5 bases each). Germline CDR1 and CDR2: WNHNN and SYGVQD (reference sequence). The CDR3 loop spans 12 amino acids. The germline V and J ends were trimmed by 8 bases and 2 bases, with 10 bases remaining between them. CDR3 in amino acids: CASGDGTYEQYF. The CDR3 region has the DNA TGCGCCAGCGGGGACGGGACCTACGAGCAGTACTTC.

The chain is built from TRBV18 and TRBJ2-7; D is perhaps TRBD2 (6 bases). The CDR3 consists of 15 residues. Germline CDR1 reads KGHSH; CDR2 reads LQKENI. Between the trimmed V and J ends, which lost 2 bases and 6 bases, there was a span of 17 bases. CDR3 sequence (DNA): TGTGCCAGCTCACCAATAGGGGCAGCGGGCGGCGAGCAGTACTTC. It codes for CASSPIGAAGGEQYF.

The V call is TRBV5-1, the J call TRBJ1-5; D call uncertain. V gave up 0 bases and J gave up 0 bases, with 1 base separating them. The CDR3 contains 13 residues. CDR1 and CDR2 (germline): SGHRS, YFSETQ. The CDR3 nucleotides are TGCGCCAGCAGCTTGGGTAGCAATCAGCCCCAGCATTTT. Translation gives CASSLGSNQPQHF.

This clone was seen a few times. CDR3 sequence reads: CASSIGGTDTQYF. Here the CDR3 DNA reads TGTGCCAGTAGTATAGGGGGTACAGATACGCAGTATTTT. The chain carries TRBV19 and TRBJ2-3, with unresolved D. V gave up 1 base and J gave up 3 bases, with 5 bases separating them. Germline V gene lookup returns CDR1 LNHDA and CDR2 SQIVND (reference sequence). The CDR3 is 13 residues long. The full variable domain, with the rest looked up from reference TRBV19 and TRBJ2-3, is DGGITQSPKYLFRKEGQNVTLSCEQNLNHDAMYWYRQDPGQGLRLIYYSQIVNDFQKGDIAEGYSVSREKKESFPLTVTSAQKNPTAFYLCASSIGGTDTQYFGPGTRLTVL.

This clone has more than one count but fewer than ten. V gene TRBV4-1 combines with J gene TRBJ1-2; D possibly corresponds to TRBD1 (6 bases). The V end lost 4 bases, the J end lost 0 bases, and 21 bases lay between the germline ends. The CDR3 is made up of 18 amino acids. Germline CDR1 is MGHRA and CDR2 is YSYEKL. The CDR3 loop is CASSPNPAGAEPNYGYTF. Here the CDR3 DNA reads TGCGCCAGCAGCCCGAACCCGGCAGGGGCCGAACCTAACTATGGCTACACCTTC.

This chain uses TRBV6-5 with TRBJ1-4, with D unresolved. Germline lookup yields CDR1 MNHEY and CDR2 SVGAGI. V dropped 0 bases and J dropped 7 bases, with 12 bases sitting between them. The CDR3 extends over 15 amino acids. CDR3 in DNA: TGTGCCAGCAGTTACTCCCCCCGGGGAGTTGAAAAACTGTTTTTT. Residues: CASSYSPRGVEKLFF.

J is TRBJ2-4 and V is TRBV4-1; tentatively, D is TRBD2 (6 bases). This CDR3 is built from 13 residues. Germline CDR1 MGHRA, CDR2 YSYEKL. V lost 2 bases, J lost 6 bases, and 8 bases lay in between. CDR3 DNA: TGCGCCAGCAGCCAATTCGGGGGAAACATTCAGTACTTC. Protein sequence: CASSQFGGNIQYF.

The chain links TRBV7-9 to TRBJ2-2; D unresolved. CDR3 size: 12 residues. In germline, CDR1 is SEHNR, CDR2 FQNEAQ (reference sequence). V lost 5 bases and J lost 7, with 8 bases in between. CDR3 nucleotides: TGTGCCAGCAGCCTCGATGGCGGGGAGCTGTTTTTT. Amino acid sequence: CASSLDGGELFF.

The chain employs TRBV7-2 and TRBJ2-1; 7 bases fit TRBD1. The CDR3 spans 15 residues. Germline values: CDR1 SGHTA, CDR2 FQGNSA. The V and J ends lost 5 bases and 4 bases, in that order; junction bases with no gene match: 8. CDR3 region: CASSLDRVSYNEQFF. For the CDR3, the DNA is TGTGCCAGCAGCCTAGACAGGGTATCTTACAATGAGCAGTTCTTC.

This chain links TRBV5-4 with TRBJ1-2; D is perhaps TRBD1 (5 bases). The length of the CDR3 is 15 residues. Germline-derived CDR1 and CDR2 are SGHNT and YYREEE (reference sequence). Trimming pared 2 bases from V and 8 bases from J, leaving 19 bases between. The CDR3 DNA sequence: TGTGCCAGCAGCTTCCTTTCCCAGGGTTCGAGAGGCTACACCTTC. This sequence encodes CASSFLSQGSRGYTF.

The chain is built from TRBV10-2 and TRBJ1-4; perhaps TRBD1 as D (5 bases). This CDR3 region has 13 residues. Germline loops: CDR1 WSHSY, CDR2 SAAADI. V shed 10 bases and J shed 8 bases, with 17 bases lying between them. In DNA form, the CDR3 reads TGCGCCACCCGGGCGCAGGGAAGGGAAAAACTGTTTTTT. It translates to CATRAQGREKLFF.

The chain has TRBV12-2 and TRBJ1-5. TRBV12-2 is a documented pseudogene. This CDR3 contains 14 residues. The CDR3 sequence: CASRSQRRNQPQHF. The CDR3 DNA is TGTGCAAGTCGCTCTCAGCGACGCAATCAGCCCCAGCATTTT.

The rearrangement uses TRBV7-9 and TRBJ2-3; 7 positions match TRBD1. Germline CDR1 and CDR2: SEHNR and FQNEAQ (reference sequence). V lost 6 bases, J lost 4 bases, and 13 bases stayed unmatched. The CDR3 sequence is 16 residues long. The CDR3 sequence is CASRVGGQSAADTQYF. CDR3 DNA sequence: TGTGCCAGCAGAGTAGGGGGACAGTCTGCCGCAGATACGCAGTATTTT.

The chain couples TRBV19 to TRBJ2-1, with 14 bases that match TRBD2. Per germline, CDR1 LNHDA and CDR2 SQIVND (reference sequence). V shed 4 bases and J 8 bases; nucleotides not matched to a gene: 4. CDR3 length equals 15 residues. The CDR3 reads CASSTGLAGADEQFF. The CDR3 coding sequence is TGTGCCAGTAGTACGGGACTAGCGGGGGCAGATGAGCAGTTCTTC.

The chain links TRBV28 to TRBJ2-7; TRBD1 is a possible D gene (5 bases). The CDR3 consists of 13 residues. Germline V gene sequence: CDR1 MDHEN, CDR2 SYDVKM. V gave up 3 bases and J gave up 2 bases, with 8 bases separating them. The CDR3 spells CASSFRQPYEQYF. In DNA, the CDR3 is TGTGCCAGCAGTTTTCGACAGCCCTACGAGCAGTACTTC.

V is TRBV28 and J is TRBJ1-1; D is unclear. CDR1 and CDR2 (germline): MDHEN, SYDVKM. The CDR3 sequence is 11 residues long. With 7 bases removed from V and 0 bases from J, the gap between germline ends came to 3 bases. CDR3 sequence: CASMVNTEAFF. DNA of the CDR3: TGTGCCAGCATGGTGAACACTGAAGCTTTCTTT.

In its sample, this clone was seen a few times. This chain connects TRBV6-1 to TRBJ1-1; D gene unclear. CDR1 MNHNS and CDR2 SASEGT come from the germline V gene. The CDR3 is 13 residues long. V was shortened by 3 bases and J by 9 bases, with 14 bases between the two germline ends. The CDR3 bases are TGTGCCAGCAGTGAGGTTGGGCGGCAAAAAGCTTTCTTT. This gives the protein CASSEVGRQKAFF.

V gene TRBV4-3 combines with J gene TRBJ2-3; D call uncertain. The CDR3 extends over 14 amino acids. Per germline, CDR1 LGHNA and CDR2 YSLEER. Trimming took 1 base from V and 4 from J, leaving 9 bases between them. In DNA, the CDR3 is TGCGCCAGCAGCCAAGGTCTGCAGTCAGATACGCAGTATTTT. It codes for CASSQGLQSDTQYF.

The V gene is TRBV15, the J gene TRBJ1-4; D is possibly TRBD1 (5 bases). This CDR3 region has 16 residues. Trimming shortened V by 0 bases and J by 0 bases, and 8 bases separated the two germline ends. Germline CDR1 is LNHNV and CDR2 is YYDKDF (reference sequence). CDR3 loop: CATSRDGTSTNEKLFF. The CDR3 DNA reads as TGTGCCACCAGCAGAGATGGGACCTCAACTAATGAAAAACTGTTTTTT.

The table lists this clone with a few counts. The rearrangement links TRBV10-1 to TRBJ2-2, with D unclear. Between the trimmed V and J ends, which lost 0 bases and 6 bases, there was a span of 8 bases. This CDR3 comprises 14 residues. From germline, CDR1 is WNHNN and CDR2 SYGVQD (reference sequence). Written as DNA, the CDR3 is TGCGCCAGCAGTGAGTCCTCCGAGGCCGGGGAGCTGTTTTTT. It codes for CASSESSEAGELFF.

The rearrangement joins TRBV19 to TRBJ2-1; tentatively, D is TRBD2 (6 bases). CDR3 length equals 15 residues. Deletions cut 4 bases from V and 3 bases from J, with 13 bases between. The germline gives CDR1 LNHDA, CDR2 SQIVND (reference sequence). The CDR3 DNA reads as TGTGCCAGTAGTAATTGGGAGGAAGGCTACAATGAGCAGTTCTTC. Translated, it gives CASSNWEEGYNEQFF.